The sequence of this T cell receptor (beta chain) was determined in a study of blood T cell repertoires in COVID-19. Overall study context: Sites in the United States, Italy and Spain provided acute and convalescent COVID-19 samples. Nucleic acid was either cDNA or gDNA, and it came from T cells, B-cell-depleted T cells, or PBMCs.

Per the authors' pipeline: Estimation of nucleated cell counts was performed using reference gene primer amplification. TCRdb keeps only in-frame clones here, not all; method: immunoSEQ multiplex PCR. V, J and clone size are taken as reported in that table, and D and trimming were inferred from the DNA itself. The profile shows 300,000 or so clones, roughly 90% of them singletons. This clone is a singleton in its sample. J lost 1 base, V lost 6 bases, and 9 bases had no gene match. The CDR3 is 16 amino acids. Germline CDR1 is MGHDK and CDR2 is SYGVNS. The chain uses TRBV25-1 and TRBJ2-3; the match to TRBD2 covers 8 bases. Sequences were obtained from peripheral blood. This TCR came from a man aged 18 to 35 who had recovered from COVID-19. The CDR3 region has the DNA TGTGCCAGCAGCCCATTTGGACTAGCCCGCACAGATACGCAGTATTTT. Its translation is CASSPFGLARTDTQYF.